The T cell receptor (beta chain) described here comes from a study of T cell responses to AZD1222 COVID-19 vaccine. The data were produced by immunoSEQ multiplex PCR, yet TCRdb's version contains in-frame clones alone and is incomplete. This table has about 120,000 clones, around 87% appearing once. Sequencing used peripheral blood, obtained 28 days after the second AZD1222 dose. This receptor was obtained from an adult who received the AZD1222 COVID-19 vaccine.

This chain's CDR3 is CGYAAREAGGYTF. The DNA of the CDR3 is TGCGGATACGCCGCTAGGGAGGCGGGCGGCTACACCTTC. This chain connects TRBV29-1 to TRBJ1-2, with D uncertain. The CDR3 sequence is 13 residues long. From germline, CDR1 is SQVTM and CDR2 ANQGSEA.